The 7 T cell receptor beta chains reported below all come from one sample, sequenced in a study of T cell repertoires in cytomegalovirus infection. Using its own MiXCR run on the reads, TCRdb lists one record per CDR3 protein. The sample lists approximately 500,000 distinct CDR3 sequences, approximately 11% occurring once. The sample taken for sequencing was PBMCs. All receptors derive from a human donor in good health (CMV status not recorded). Some clones in this sample may be carry-over from other donors' samples.

V usage is TRBV20-1 and J usage is TRBJ1-1; TRBD1 matches 11 bases. The CDR3 consists of 15 residues. The germline gives CDR1 DFQATT, CDR2 SNEGSKA (reference sequence). Germline trimming cut 6 bases from V and 3 bases from J; bases unmatched to any gene: 9. The CDR3: CSAPRTGGAYTEAFF. The CDR3 coding sequence is TGCAGTGCCCCGAGGACAGGGGGCGCGTACACTGAAGCTTTCTTT.

The chain recombines TRBV5-4 with TRBJ2-7; 12 nucleotides align to TRBD2. The CDR3 consists of 15 residues. Per germline, CDR1 SGHNT and CDR2 YYREEE (reference sequence). Losses at the gene ends were 4 bases for V and 4 bases for J; bases not matched to a gene: 6. This chain's CDR3 is CASSPGTSGQYEQYF. CDR3 DNA: TGTGCCAGCAGCCCAGGGACTAGCGGGCAGTACGAGCAGTACTTC.

This clonotype came up a few times. V is TRBV20-1 and J is TRBJ1-5; D might be TRBD1 (5 bases). This CDR3 spans 13 amino acids. Germline V gene sequence: CDR1 DFQATT, CDR2 SNEGSKA (reference sequence). The CDR3 reads CSTGDLSNQPQHF. CDR3 nucleotide sequence: TGCAGCACAGGAGACCTTAGCAATCAGCCCCAGCATTTT.

This clonotype was found a few times. The rearrangement links TRBV14 to TRBJ1-2; D gene uncertain. This CDR3 has 13 residues. V lost 2 bases and J 8 bases, leaving 12 bases between the germline ends. Germline V CDR1 and CDR2: SGHDN, FVKESK. As DNA, the CDR3 is TGTGCCAGCAGCCAACTCAAGAAGGGCGGCTACACCTTC. Protein product: CASSQLKKGGYTF.

This clonotype was seen ten or more times. The chain links TRBV3-1 to TRBJ2-2; 7 nucleotides line up with TRBD2. This CDR3 is 13 amino acids long. With V trimmed by 1 base and J by 7 bases, 0 bases remained unmatched. CDR1 and CDR2 (germline): LGHDT, YNNKEL (reference sequence). CDR3 DNA: TGTGCCAGCAGCCAAGCGGGAGGCGGGGAGCTGTTTTTT. This translates into CASSQAGGGELFF.

The chain couples TRBV27 to TRBJ2-7; possible D gene TRBD1, 5 bases. Germline V gene sequence: CDR1 MNHEY, CDR2 SMNVEV (reference sequence). The CDR3 runs to 13 residues. Trimming took off 6 bases at V and 1 base at J, with 10 bases between the two ends. In nucleotides, the CDR3 is TGTGCCAGCAGCCAAAGGGGATCCTACGAGCAGTACTTC. Its protein is CASSQRGSYEQYF.

This clonotype has ten or more counts. This chain joins TRBV20-1 and TRBJ1-1; D is perhaps TRBD1 (6 bases). The V gene lost 4 bases and the J gene lost 1 base, with 10 bases spanning the gap. The CDR3 consists of 13 residues. Per the germline V gene, CDR1 is DFQATT and CDR2 is SNEGSKA (reference sequence). CDR3 sequence: CSAMGQPNTEAFF. CDR3 bases: TGCAGTGCTATGGGACAACCGAACACTGAAGCTTTCTTT.